The 20 T cell receptor beta chains given below trace back to one sample, sequenced in a study of blood T cell repertoires in COVID-19. The data were produced by immunoSEQ multiplex PCR, yet TCRdb's version contains in-frame clones alone and is incomplete. The sample yields roughly 250,000 clones, 70% to 90% seen once. The sample taken for sequencing was PBMCs or T cells enriched from blood (not recorded which). These receptor sequences come from a woman aged 45-65 years who had recovered from COVID-19.

The rearrangement joins TRBV5-1 to TRBJ1-6; perhaps TRBD1 as D (6 bases). V was trimmed by 0 bases and J by 7 bases, leaving 11 bases between them. The CDR3 has 15 residues. CDR1 SGHRS and CDR2 YFSETQ come from the germline V gene. CDR3 in DNA: TGCGCCAGCAGCTTGGCCGCGGGGGCAAATTCACCCCTCCACTTT. Its translation: CASSLAAGANSPLHF. The variable domain in full, completed from reference TRBV5-1 and TRBJ1-6, reads KAGVTQTPRYLIKTRGQQVTLSCSPISGHRSVSWYQQTPGQGLQFLFEYFSETQRNKGNFPGRFSGRQFSNSRSEMNVSTLELGDSALYLCASSLAAGANSPLHFGNGTRLTVT.

This chain uses TRBV5-5 with TRBJ2-7; 10 nucleotides match TRBD1. With V trimmed by 3 bases and J by 6 bases, 9 bases remained unmatched. The germline V gene encodes CDR1 SGHKS and CDR2 YYEKEE (reference sequence). The CDR3 has 15 amino acids. The CDR3 region is CASSYPGTGEGEQYF. The CDR3 nucleotides are TGTGCCAGCAGCTACCCCGGGACAGGGGAGGGCGAGCAGTACTTC. Together with reference TRBV5-5 and TRBJ2-7, the CDR3 gives the full variable domain: DAGVTQSPTHLIKTRGQQVTLRCSPISGHKSVSWYQQVLGQGPQFIFQYYEKEERGRGNFPDRFSARQFPNYSSELNVNALLLGDSALYLCASSYPGTGEGEQYFGPGTRLTVT.

The V call is TRBV4-3, the J call TRBJ1-4; tentative D call: TRBD1 (6 bases). Trimming left V 1 base short and J 5 bases short, with 11 bases between. The CDR3 totals 15 residues. The germline V gene has CDR1 LGHNA and CDR2 YSLEER. CDR3 residues: CASSQAGQTNEKLFF. CDR3 nucleotide sequence: TGCGCCAGCAGCCAAGCCGGACAGACGAATGAAAAACTGTTTTTT.

There are a few counts of this clone. The rearrangement uses TRBV6-2 or TRBV6-3 and TRBJ1-2; 9 bases agree with TRBD1. Trimming took 6 bases from V and 10 from J; bases not matched to a gene: 9. The CDR3 sequence is 13 residues long. CDR1 and CDR2 (germline): MNHEY, SVGEGT. The CDR3 sequence is CASSQRQGGLYTF. CDR3 DNA: TGTGCCAGCAGCCAACGACAGGGGGGACTCTACACCTTC.

J is TRBJ1-2 and V is TRBV6-2 or TRBV6-3; D might be TRBD1 (5 bases). The CDR3 is 17 residues long. V was pared by 4 bases and J by 4 bases, with 22 bases between. Germline V gene data show CDR1 as MNHEY and CDR2 as SVGEGT. In nucleotides, the CDR3 is TGTGCCAGCAGTTCTGCCTCGGAGGGACCCAACTCCTATGGCTACACCTTC. Protein sequence: CASSSASEGPNSYGYTF.

Details on this clone: One junction end does not reproduce the germline sequence, and a read error may be involved. The V and J genes are TRBV4-3 and TRBJ2-3, with TRBD2 identical over 7 bases. Germline CDR1 reads LGHNA; CDR2 reads YSLEER. The CDR3 runs to 18 residues. The CDR3 bases are TGCGCCAGTAGCCAAGATACGGCTAGCGGACACTTCACAGATACGCAGTATTTT. Encoded protein: CASSQDTASGHFTDTQYF.

The rearrangement links TRBV7-3 to TRBJ2-2; TRBD2 matches 10 bases. The CDR3 extends over 16 amino acids. The V segment lost 2 bases and the J segment 3 bases; nucleotides outside the gene matches: 3. Germline V lookup: CDR1 SGHTA, CDR2 FQGTGA. CDR3 sequence reads: CASSLGTSVDTGELFF. Here the CDR3 DNA reads TGTGCCAGCAGCTTAGGGACTAGCGTCGACACCGGGGAGCTGTTTTTT.

Written as DNA, the CDR3 is TGCGCCAGCAGCCAAGAAGGGGGGGTACGTGCCAACGTCCTGACTTTC. Protein product: CASSQEGGVRANVLTF. The chain uses TRBV4-3 and TRBJ2-6, with D perhaps matching TRBD2 (7 bases). V gave up 0 bases and J gave up 7 bases, with 13 bases separating them. CDR3 size: 16 residues. Germline V CDR1 and CDR2: LGHNA, YSLEER.

The rearrangement joins TRBV4-2 to TRBJ2-5; no firm D call. The V end was cut by 0 bases, the J end by 2 bases, with 10 bases between. CDR1 LGHNA and CDR2 YNFKEQ come from the germline V gene. This CDR3 is 15 amino acids long. The CDR3 region is CASSQDLNSQETQYF. The CDR3 region has the DNA TGTGCCAGCAGCCAAGATTTGAACTCACAAGAGACCCAGTACTTC.

The V call is TRBV27, the J call TRBJ1-1; 8 nucleotides align to TRBD1. The CDR3 runs to 12 residues. Germline lookup yields CDR1 MNHEY and CDR2 SMNVEV (reference sequence). With 6 bases clipped from V and 6 bases from J, the junction kept 3 bases outside the gene matches. The DNA for the CDR3 is TGTGCCAGCAGATCGACAGGGGCTGAAGCTTTCTTT. Its translation is CASRSTGAEAFF.

The V call is TRBV2, the J call TRBJ2-3, with 9 nucleotides matching TRBD1. CDR3 length equals 13 residues. V lost 6 bases to trimming and J lost 4 bases; unmatched junction nucleotides: 2. Germline V CDR1 and CDR2: SNHLY, FYNNEI. The CDR3 sequence is CASRRTGADTQYF. CDR3 nucleotides: TGTGCCAGCAGGCGGACAGGGGCAGATACGCAGTATTTT.

This chain uses TRBV27 with TRBJ2-1, with 13 nucleotides matching TRBD2. The CDR3 has 18 residues. The V gene end was trimmed by 6 bases and the J gene end by 4 bases; junction bases not matched to a gene: 12. Germline V gene sequence: CDR1 MNHEY, CDR2 SMNVEV (reference sequence). This CDR3 is CASSGTSGTQGPYNEQFF. The DNA for the CDR3 is TGTGCCAGCAGCGGGACTAGCGGGACTCAAGGGCCTTACAATGAGCAGTTCTTC.

V usage is TRBV28 and J usage is TRBJ2-7, with 7 bases lining up with TRBD2. With V trimmed by 7 bases and J by 6 bases, 15 bases remained unmatched. Germline V gene lookup returns CDR1 MDHEN and CDR2 SYDVKM. The CDR3 spans 15 residues. In nucleotides, the CDR3 is TGTGCCAGCAATTTCGAGGCTAGCGGAAAGATCGAGCAGTACTTC. It codes for CASNFEASGKIEQYF.

This chain links TRBV4-3 with TRBJ1-6, with D hard to call. The CDR3 is 14 amino acids. V lost 1 base to trimming and J lost 12 bases, with 13 bases between them. Looked up from germline, CDR1 is LGHNA and CDR2 is YSLEER. The DNA of the CDR3 is TGCGCCAGCAGCCAAGGCAGGTTCGACAAACCCCTCCACTTT. It yields the protein CASSQGRFDKPLHF.

The chain recombines TRBV30 with TRBJ1-2, with TRBD1 matching 7 bases. CDR1 GTSNPN and CDR2 SVGIG come from the germline V gene (reference sequence). Trimming removed 5 bases from V and 7 bases from J; junction bases left unmatched: 10. CDR3 size: 13 residues. This CDR3 reads CAWVGTDIGGYTF. CDR3 sequence (DNA): TGTGCCTGGGTGGGGACAGACATAGGTGGCTACACCTTC.

V usage is TRBV18 and J usage is TRBJ1-1, with 7 bases lining up with TRBD1. V lost 5 bases to trimming and J lost 3 bases; unmatched junction nucleotides: 3. The germline gives CDR1 KGHSH, CDR2 LQKENI. The CDR3 is made up of 13 amino acids. In DNA form, the CDR3 reads TGTGCCAGCTCATTCGGACAGGACACTGAAGCTTTCTTT. It codes for CASSFGQDTEAFF.

The gene calls are TRBV11-3 and TRBJ2-3, with D maybe TRBD1 (5 bases). Trimming stripped 6 bases from V and 4 bases from J, with 14 bases between. The CDR3 has 14 residues. Germline V lookup: CDR1 SGHNT, CDR2 YENEEA. The DNA for the CDR3 is TGTGCCAGCAGTTCCCCCGCCAGGGCAGATACGCAGTATTTT. Amino acids: CASSSPARADTQYF.

This chain links TRBV6-1 with TRBJ2-6; D ambiguous. The CDR3 sequence is 14 residues long. Trimming shortened V by 3 bases and J by 0 bases, and 3 bases separated the two germline ends. Germline V gene lookup returns CDR1 MNHNS and CDR2 SASEGT. CDR3 residues: CASSDNSGANVLTF. The CDR3 DNA is TGTGCCAGCAGTGACAACTCTGGGGCCAACGTCCTGACTTTC.

V usage is TRBV4-1 and J usage is TRBJ2-7, with TRBD2 identical over 12 bases. Losses at the gene ends were 1 base for V and 7 bases for J; bases not matched to a gene: 8. Germline assignment: CDR1 MGHRA and CDR2 YSYEKL. The CDR3 extends over 16 amino acids. Written as DNA, the CDR3 is TGCGCCAGCAGCCAAGCTAGCGGGAGGGCCCTGGTTGAGCAGTACTTC. Its translation is CASSQASGRALVEQYF.

V is TRBV6-5 and J is TRBJ1-1; a possible D gene is TRBD1 (6 bases). The V gene's germline CDR1 is MNHEY and CDR2 SVGAGI. The ends were cut back, 6 bases at V and 5 bases at J, with 13 bases in the middle. The CDR3 is 13 amino acids. The CDR3 spells CASSDPDRTEAFF. CDR3 bases: TGTGCCAGCAGCGACCCCGACAGGACTGAAGCTTTCTTT.